A single sample gave rise to the 5 T cell receptor beta chains below, sequenced in a study of T cell responses to AZD1222 COVID-19 vaccine. Only in-frame clones appear in the TCRdb table, and some are missing; sequencing was by immunoSEQ multiplex PCR. The data show approximately 120,000 clones, roughly nine tenths seen once. The sequenced sample was peripheral blood, obtained on day 0 of AZD1222 vaccination. The receptors come from an adult in good health.

V and J are TRBV5-1 and TRBJ2-5; TRBD2 matches 13 bases. The CDR3 is 16 residues long. Trimming took 5 bases from V and 5 from J; bases not matched to a gene: 9. Germline CDR1 SGHRS, CDR2 YFSETQ. CDR3 DNA sequence: TGCGCCAGCAGTTGGACTAGCGGGGGCTTAGAGGAGACCCAGTACTTC. This sequence encodes CASSWTSGGLEETQYF.

J is TRBJ2-1 and V is TRBV7-6, with TRBD2 matching over 7 bases. The germline V gene has CDR1 SGHVS and CDR2 FNYEAQ. V trimming: 5 bases; J trimming: 9 bases; junction bases outside the gene matches: 13. This CDR3 is built from 15 residues. CDR3 bases: TGTGCCAGCAGCCGAATGGCGGGGGTTTCGGGTGAGCAGTTCTTC. The encoded protein is CASSRMAGVSGEQFF.

The chain couples TRBV19 to TRBJ1-1; 8 nucleotides align to TRBD1. Germline assignment: CDR1 LNHDA and CDR2 SQIVND (reference sequence). The junction had 5 bases not matched to a gene; V was cut back by 4 bases and J by 1 base. The CDR3 sequence is 15 residues long. The CDR3 is CASSKPGTGNTEAFF. The CDR3, as DNA: TGTGCCAGTAGTAAACCCGGGACAGGGAACACTGAAGCTTTCTTT.

The gene calls are TRBV6-5 and TRBJ1-1, with no clear D. The CDR3 is 14 amino acids. The V end lost 4 bases, the J end lost 1 base, and 10 bases lay between the germline ends. The V gene's germline CDR1 is MNHEY and CDR2 SVGAGI. This chain's CDR3 is CASSFWAGNTEAFF. CDR3 sequence (DNA): TGTGCCAGCAGTTTTTGGGCAGGGAACACTGAAGCTTTCTTT.

This rearrangement joins TRBV6-4 to TRBJ2-1, with TRBD2 matching 7 bases. Germline assignment: CDR1 MRHNA and CDR2 SNTAGT. The CDR3 extends over 16 amino acids. Trimming at V came to 0 bases and at J to 1 base, leaving 3 bases not matched to a gene. In DNA, the CDR3 is TGTGCCAGCAGTGACTCCCGCGGGAGTTCCTACAATGAGCAGTTCTTC. This translates into CASSDSRGSSYNEQFF.